The 19 T cell receptor beta chains listed next were all sequenced from one sample in a study of T cell responses to AZD1222 COVID-19 vaccine. The data were produced by immunoSEQ multiplex PCR, yet TCRdb's version contains in-frame clones alone and is incomplete. The sample lists around 25,000 clones; around 87% were seen once. Sequenced material: peripheral blood, taken 28 days after the second AZD1222 dose. These receptors were collected from an adult who received the AZD1222 COVID-19 vaccine.

In its sample, this clone was seen once. The CDR3 DNA reads TGTGCCAGCAGCCGGGGTGGGACTAGCGGTTACGAGCAGTACTTC. Its translation is CASSRGGTSGYEQYF. The chain has TRBV5-6 and TRBJ2-7; 11 bases are shared with TRBD2. CDR3 size: 15 residues. V was clipped by 4 bases and J by 4 bases; unmatched bases: 7. The germline V gene has CDR1 SGHDT and CDR2 YYEEEE. Full variable domain (rest looked up from reference TRBV5-6 and TRBJ2-7): DAGVTQSPTHLIKTRGQQVTLRCSPKSGHDTVSWYQQALGQGPQFIFQYYEEEERQRGNFPDRFSGHQFPNYSSELNVNALLLGDSALYLCASSRGGTSGYEQYFGPGTRLTVT.

The chain links TRBV28 to TRBJ2-1; D is ambiguous. The CDR3 sequence is 13 residues long. The V gene lost 8 bases and the J gene lost 0 bases, with 8 bases spanning the gap. Germline V CDR1 and CDR2: MDHEN, SYDVKM. CDR3 residues: CASGISSYNEQFF. CDR3 nucleotide sequence: TGTGCCAGCGGAATAAGCTCCTACAATGAGCAGTTCTTC.

To note about this clone: Other nucleotide sequences from this sample produce the same CDR3. V usage is TRBV7-2 and J usage is TRBJ1-5; D may be TRBD1 (5 bases). V dropped 2 bases and J dropped 7 bases, with 9 bases sitting between them. The CDR3 length is 13 residues. Germline CDR1 and CDR2: SGHTA and FQGNSA. The CDR3, as DNA: TGTGCCAGCAGCTTATGGAGGGACCAGCCCCAGCATTTT. Amino acid sequence: CASSLWRDQPQHF.

The gene calls are TRBV4-3 and TRBJ2-2; 7 positions match TRBD2. Germline trimming cut 3 bases from V and 3 bases from J; bases unmatched to any gene: 4. CDR1 and CDR2 (germline): LGHNA, YSLEER. The CDR3 is made up of 15 amino acids. CDR3 sequence: CASSQFSGYTGELFF. CDR3 nucleotides: TGCGCCAGCAGCCAGTTTAGCGGGTACACCGGGGAGCTGTTTTTT.

This clone was counted a single time. The rearrangement uses TRBV10-3 and TRBJ2-5, with 8 bases fitting TRBD2. Trimming at V came to 0 bases and at J to 1 base, leaving 10 bases not matched to a gene. CDR1 is ENHRY and CDR2 is SYGVKD in the germline V gene. This CDR3 is 18 amino acids long. Here the CDR3 reads CAISESVGASGPQETQYF. CDR3 in DNA: TGTGCCATCAGTGAGTCGGTCGGGGCTAGCGGGCCCCAAGAGACCCAGTACTTC.

J is TRBJ2-1 and V is TRBV3-1 (or the pseudogene TRBV3-2); D remains unclear. With 3 bases removed from V and 3 bases from J, the gap between germline ends came to 12 bases. Per the germline V gene, CDR1 is LGHDT and CDR2 is YNNKEL (reference sequence). The CDR3 runs to 15 residues. CDR3 coding DNA: TGTGCCAGCAGCCACTCTACCTACGACTACAATGAGCAGTTCTTC. Amino acids: CASSHSTYDYNEQFF.

This chain links TRBV10-3 with TRBJ1-2, with D possibly being TRBD1 (5 bases). Between the trimmed V and J ends, which lost 2 bases and 4 bases, there was a span of 11 bases. The CDR3 is 14 amino acids. Germline assignment: CDR1 ENHRY and CDR2 SYGVKD. The CDR3 coding sequence is TGTGCCATCAGTGAGCAAGGGGACGGCTATGGCTACACCTTC. Amino acid sequence: CAISEQGDGYGYTF.

This chain joins TRBV28 and TRBJ2-3; TRBD2 agrees at 9 bases. V was clipped by 10 bases and J by 2 bases; unmatched bases: 13. The CDR3 spans 16 residues. Germline CDR1 and CDR2: MDHEN and SYDVKM. CDR3 nucleotides: TGTGCCATCACATCCCCTCAGCGGGGGGTCACAGATACGCAGTATTTT. This encodes CAITSPQRGVTDTQYF.

The chain couples TRBV7-6 to TRBJ2-1, with TRBD1 matching 9 bases. The CDR3 runs 16 residues. Germline V gene lookup returns CDR1 SGHVS and CDR2 FNYEAQ. V was pared by 1 base and J by 8 bases, with 9 bases of the junction left unmatched. The CDR3 DNA reads TGTGCCAGCAGCTTAGGTAGGACAGGGGCTAAATATGAGCAGTTCTTC. Amino acid sequence: CASSLGRTGAKYEQFF.

The chain uses TRBV15 and TRBJ2-2, with 10 bases that match TRBD1. CDR1 LNHNV and CDR2 YYDKDF come from the germline V gene (reference sequence). The CDR3 is 16 amino acids. The V gene end was trimmed by 0 bases and the J gene end by 6 bases; junction bases not matched to a gene: 4. The CDR3: CATSRDGDRGAGELFF. In nucleotides, the CDR3 is TGTGCCACCAGCAGAGATGGGGACAGGGGTGCCGGGGAGCTGTTTTTT.

This clone was seen only a few times. This rearrangement joins TRBV5-4 to TRBJ2-4; D ambiguous. This CDR3 spans 12 amino acids. V was cut by 5 bases and J by 8 bases, with 11 bases left in between. Germline V gene data show CDR1 as SGHNT and CDR2 as YYREEE (reference sequence). In DNA, the CDR3 is TGTGCCAGCAGTTTCCACCGGGACATTCAGTACTTC. It is translated as CASSFHRDIQYF.

The count of this clone is one. This rearrangement joins TRBV18 to TRBJ2-4; D is unresolved. Germline-derived CDR1 and CDR2 are KGHSH and LQKENI. Trimming took 0 bases from V and 1 from J, leaving 7 bases between them. This CDR3 region has 15 residues. The CDR3 protein is CASSPPGVAKNIQYF. The CDR3, as DNA: TGTGCCAGCTCACCACCTGGGGTGGCCAAAAACATTCAGTACTTC.

The chain combines TRBV18 with TRBJ1-2, with a possible D match to TRBD1 (6 bases). Germline values: CDR1 KGHSH, CDR2 LQKENI. The V end was cut by 4 bases, the J end by 4 bases, with 16 bases between. This CDR3 has 15 residues. For the CDR3, the DNA is TGTGCCAGCTCACTAGGCCGGGACACGGCCTATGGCTACACCTTC. Its translation is CASSLGRDTAYGYTF.

The V call is TRBV9, the J call TRBJ2-3; D unresolved. From germline, CDR1 is SGDLS and CDR2 YYNGEE. CDR3 length: 13 amino acids. V was clipped by 0 bases and J by 2 bases, with 4 bases between them. The CDR3: CASSVADTDTQYF. As DNA, the CDR3 is TGTGCCAGCAGCGTAGCGGACACAGATACGCAGTATTTT. Full variable domain (missing parts from reference TRBV9 and TRBJ2-3): DSGVTQTPKHLITATGQRVTLRCSPRSGDLSVYWYQQSLDQGLQFLIQYYNGEERAKGNILERFSAQQFPDLHSELNLSSLELGDSALYFCASSVADTDTQYFGPGTRLTVL.

The chain combines TRBV5-1 with TRBJ1-4; D ambiguous. CDR1 is SGHRS and CDR2 is YFSETQ in the germline V gene. The length of the CDR3 is 13 residues. V shed 4 bases and J shed 4 bases, with 8 bases lying between them. Here the CDR3 reads CASSGDGNEKLFF. CDR3 bases: TGCGCCAGCAGCGGTGACGGTAATGAAAAACTGTTTTTT.

V and J are TRBV29-1 and TRBJ2-7, with TRBD2 matching 7 bases. The V and J ends lost 4 bases and 5 bases, in that order; junction bases with no gene match: 2. Germline V CDR1 and CDR2: SQVTM, ANQGSEA. This CDR3 has 11 residues. In nucleotides, the CDR3 is TGCAGCGTTGGGCTAGCGGACGAGCAGTACTTC. It is translated as CSVGLADEQYF.

The rearrangement uses TRBV5-1 and TRBJ2-2, with D maybe TRBD2 (6 bases). Germline V gives CDR1 SGHRS, CDR2 YFSETQ. The CDR3 totals 15 residues. Between the trimmed V and J ends, which lost 3 bases and 1 base, there was a span of 10 bases. The CDR3 here is CASSWEAGNTGELFF. The CDR3 DNA sequence: TGCGCCAGCAGCTGGGAGGCAGGGAACACCGGGGAGCTGTTTTTT.

The chain carries TRBV2 and TRBJ2-1; 11 nucleotides line up with TRBD2. Trimming took 9 bases from V and 4 from J; bases not matched to a gene: 8. The CDR3 consists of 15 residues. Per the germline V gene, CDR1 is SNHLY and CDR2 is FYNNEI. CDR3 loop: CARVAGTSGYNEQFF. The CDR3 region has the DNA TGTGCCAGGGTCGCAGGGACTAGCGGTTACAATGAGCAGTTCTTC.

The chain employs TRBV28 and TRBJ2-1; 13 bases agree with TRBD2. Germline CDR1 and CDR2: MDHEN and SYDVKM. The V segment lost 4 bases and the J segment 0 bases; nucleotides outside the gene matches: 3. The CDR3 loop spans 17 amino acids. The CDR3 reads CASSSGTSGNSYNEQFF. Written as DNA, the CDR3 is TGTGCCAGCAGTTCCGGGACTAGCGGGAACTCCTACAATGAGCAGTTCTTC.